The 18 T cell receptor beta chains reported below all come from one sample, sequenced in a study of beta chain features in type 1 diabetes. What was sequenced were expressed TCRB transcripts, since all of the isolated RNA had been reverse transcribed. Sequencing was performed with immunoSEQ multiplex PCR; in TCRdb, only in-frame clones are kept and a portion is missing. The data contain approximately 730,000 clones, under 15% of them singletons. No antigen has been assigned to these receptors. Study results and caveats: Type 1 diabetes patients had moderately but significantly shorter TCRB CDR3s in all four CD4+ subsets.

Material: naive CD4+ T cells from blood. These TCRs come from a young man with type 1 diabetes.

The rearrangement links TRBV5-4 to TRBJ1-4, with no clear D. The CDR3 consists of 15 residues. Germline assignment: CDR1 SGHNT and CDR2 YYREEE (reference sequence). The V end was cut by 0 bases, the J end by 5 bases, with 11 bases between. CDR3 in amino acids: CASSLEGRPNEKLFF. CDR3 DNA: TGTGCCAGCAGCTTGGAAGGACGGCCCAATGAAAAACTGTTTTTT. Combining the CDR3 with reference TRBV5-4 and TRBJ1-4 gives the whole variable domain ETGVTQSPTHLIKTRGQQVTLRCSSQSGHNTVSWYQQALGQGPQFIFQYYREEENGRGNFPPRFSGLQFPNYSSELNVNALELDDSALYLCASSLEGRPNEKLFFGSGTQLSVL.

The V call is TRBV4-1, the J call TRBJ2-3; 14 positions match TRBD2. This CDR3 is built from 16 residues. The V and J ends lost 4 bases and 4 bases, in that order; junction bases with no gene match: 4. Germline V gene data show CDR1 as MGHRA and CDR2 as YSYEKL. CDR3 nucleotide sequence: TGCGCCAGCAGCCGACTAGCGGGGGGGGCCCCAGATACGCAGTATTTT. Translating gives CASSRLAGGAPDTQYF.

This clone has just a few counts. The chain joins TRBV30 to TRBJ2-3; no firm D call. From germline, CDR1 is GTSNPN and CDR2 SVGIG (reference sequence). The CDR3 sequence is 12 residues long. This CDR3 reads CGLEASTDTQYF. The CDR3 region has the DNA TGTGGGCTTGAGGCCAGCACAGATACGCAGTATTTT. Combining the CDR3 with reference TRBV30 and TRBJ2-3 gives the whole variable domain SQTIHQWPATLVQPVGSPLSLECTVEGTSNPNLYWYRQAAGRGLQLLFYSVGIGQISSEVPQNLSASRPQDRQFILSSKKLLLSDSGFYLCGLEASTDTQYFGPGTRLTVL.

In this sample, this clone turned up a few times. J is TRBJ1-5 and V is TRBV6-5; no clear D gene. The CDR3 consists of 12 residues. Germline loops: CDR1 MNHEY, CDR2 SVGAGI. V gave up 4 bases and J gave up 3 bases, with 4 bases separating them. CDR3 amino acids: CASSSYNQPQHF. CDR3 DNA: TGTGCCAGCAGTTCCTACAATCAGCCCCAGCATTTT.

Concerning this clone itself: Other DNA sequences within the sample encode an identical CDR3. The rearrangement uses TRBV5-1 and TRBJ2-1; no firm D call. In germline, CDR1 is SGHRS, CDR2 YFSETQ. This CDR3 is built from 12 residues. Trimming pared 0 bases from V and 6 bases from J, leaving 4 bases between. CDR3 nucleotides: TGCGCCAGCAGCTTGGCCTTCAATGAGCAGTTCTTC. It translates to CASSLAFNEQFF.

The sample holds a few counts of this clone. The chain joins TRBV15 to TRBJ2-6, with TRBD2 identical over 11 bases. The CDR3 length is 20 residues. The germline V gene encodes CDR1 LNHNV and CDR2 YYDKDF (reference sequence). Trimming at V came to 0 bases and at J to 2 bases, leaving 9 bases not matched to a gene. DNA of the CDR3: TGTGCCACCAGCAGAGAAACCCCGTCACTAGCGGGGGCTGGGGCCAACGTCCTGACTTTC. Translating it yields CATSRETPSLAGAGANVLTF.

This chain links TRBV5-4 with TRBJ1-4; D ambiguous. There are 14 residues in the CDR3. Germline V gene data show CDR1 as SGHNT and CDR2 as YYREEE (reference sequence). The germline V and J ends were trimmed by 0 bases and 4 bases, with 7 bases remaining between them. The CDR3 is CASSLEQDNEKLFF. CDR3 bases: TGTGCCAGCAGCTTGGAGCAGGATAATGAAAAACTGTTTTTT. Together with reference TRBV5-4 and TRBJ1-4, the CDR3 gives the full variable domain: ETGVTQSPTHLIKTRGQQVTLRCSSQSGHNTVSWYQQALGQGPQFIFQYYREEENGRGNFPPRFSGLQFPNYSSELNVNALELDDSALYLCASSLEQDNEKLFFGSGTQLSVL.

This sequence joins TRBV28 and TRBJ1-6; TRBD1 matches 9 bases. Germline V lookup: CDR1 MDHEN, CDR2 SYDVKM. The J segment lost 0 bases and the V segment lost 5 bases, leaving 5 bases of the junction unmatched. The CDR3 has 17 amino acids. This CDR3 is CASSQGQGSSYNSPLHF. DNA for the CDR3: TGTGCCAGCAGTCAAGGACAGGGGAGCTCCTATAATTCACCCCTCCACTTT.

The genes are TRBV7-8 and TRBJ2-7; 8 bases are a match to TRBD1. The CDR3 covers 15 residues. Germline CDR1 reads SGHVS; CDR2 reads FQNEAQ. Trimming at V came to 6 bases and at J to 2 bases, leaving 9 bases not matched to a gene. Here the CDR3 DNA reads TGTGCCAGCAGTAAGGGACAGGAGGTTACCTACGAGCAGTACTTC. It encodes CASSKGQEVTYEQYF.

This clone was counted only a few times. V and J are TRBV9 and TRBJ2-3; either TRBD1 or TRBD2 may supply D (5 bases each). Looked up from germline, CDR1 is SGDLS and CDR2 is YYNGEE. The CDR3 contains 16 residues. Trimming shortened V by 7 bases and J by 4 bases, and 22 bases separated the two germline ends. The CDR3 loop reads CASARGAGQVADTQYF. In nucleotides, the CDR3 is TGTGCCAGCGCGAGAGGGGCTGGTCAAGTAGCAGATACGCAGTATTTT. The full variable domain, in which reference TRBV9 and TRBJ2-3 provide the parts outside the CDR3, is DSGVTQTPKHLITATGQRVTLRCSPRSGDLSVYWYQQSLDQGLQFLIQYYNGEERAKGNILERFSAQQFPDLHSELNLSSLELGDSALYFCASARGAGQVADTQYFGPGTRLTVL.

V is TRBV29-1 and J is TRBJ1-5; D might be TRBD1 (6 bases). The V end was cut by 7 bases, the J end by 4 bases, with 14 bases between. Germline V gene data show CDR1 as SQVTM and CDR2 as ANQGSEA. The CDR3 loop spans 13 amino acids. CDR3 residues: CSGSTGDNQPQHF. Written as DNA, the CDR3 is TGCAGCGGATCGACAGGTGATAATCAGCCCCAGCATTTT.

J is TRBJ1-5 and V is TRBV10-3, with 7 bases fitting TRBD1. The ends lost 9 bases at V and 2 bases at J; junction bases unmatched: 4. The CDR3 is 13 residues long. The germline CDR1 and CDR2 sequences are ENHRY and SYGVKD. In DNA, the CDR3 is TGTGCCATAAGACAGGGCGGCAATCAGCCCCAGCATTTT. It specifies CAIRQGGNQPQHF.

The J gene is TRBJ1-4, the V gene TRBV5-6; D is undetermined. Germline lookup yields CDR1 SGHDT and CDR2 YYEEEE. V lost 3 bases and J lost 7, with 13 bases in between. The CDR3 length is 14 residues. CDR3 bases: TGTGCCAGCAGCTGGGCGTTGGGAGGTGAAAAACTGTTTTTT. Its translation: CASSWALGGEKLFF.

The CDR3 sequence: CARWGPNTEAFF. CDR3 nucleotides: TGTGCCCGCTGGGGGCCCAACACTGAAGCTTTCTTT. The chain carries TRBV6-5 and TRBJ1-1; D possibly corresponds to TRBD1 (6 bases). The germline V and J ends were trimmed by 11 bases and 2 bases, with 12 bases remaining between them. The germline V gene has CDR1 MNHEY and CDR2 SVGAGI. CDR3 size: 12 residues.

CDR3 in amino acids: CASSLRGNTDTQYF. The CDR3 region has the DNA TGTGCCAGCAGCCTTCGGGGGAACACAGATACGCAGTATTTT. The chain carries TRBV7-9 and TRBJ2-3; D might be TRBD2 (6 bases). The CDR3 covers 14 residues. The V and J ends lost 5 bases and 2 bases respectively, with 11 bases between them. Germline values: CDR1 SEHNR, CDR2 FQNEAQ (reference sequence).

This clone occurred a few times. The genes are TRBV10-3 and TRBJ1-4; no clear D gene. The CDR3 is made up of 13 amino acids. The V gene's germline CDR1 is ENHRY and CDR2 SYGVKD. Trimming took off 0 bases at V and 8 bases at J, with 7 bases between the two ends. Written as DNA, the CDR3 is TGTGCCATCAGTGAGTCCCCCGTGGAAAAACTGTTTTTT. Protein: CAISESPVEKLFF.

The chain recombines TRBV6-5 with TRBJ1-1; D remains unclear. Trimming removed 2 bases from V and 5 bases from J, with 3 bases in between. The CDR3 extends over 11 amino acids. The V gene's germline CDR1 is MNHEY and CDR2 SVGAGI. The CDR3 spells CASSYGTEAFF. CDR3 in DNA: TGTGCCAGCAGTTACGGGACTGAAGCTTTCTTT.

This clone was observed a handful of times. The rearrangement joins TRBV30 to TRBJ1-2, with 9 bases matching TRBD1. The CDR3 is made up of 13 amino acids. With 1 base clipped from V and 7 bases from J, the junction kept 4 bases outside the gene matches. From germline, CDR1 is GTSNPN and CDR2 SVGIG (reference sequence). CDR3 in amino acids: CAWSGDRVGGYTF. The CDR3 bases are TGTGCCTGGAGTGGGGACAGGGTCGGTGGCTACACCTTC.